The sequence of this TCR beta chain was determined in a study of blood T cell repertoires in COVID-19 (dated by TCRdb to 2019 to 2021). Turning to the overall study: Samples from collaborators originated in the United States, Italy and Spain and spanned both the acute and convalescent phases of COVID-19. The material from the prospective study consisted of cDNA or gDNA derived from T cells, B-cell-depleted T cells, or PBMCs. The dataset comprised deeply sampled blood TCRbeta repertoires from subjects exposed to, actively infected with, or recovered from COVID-19. A freely available public database, intended as a resource for researchers studying the immune response to SARS-CoV-2, is where the repertoires were released. Samples came from the ongoing ImmuneRACE study (first 160 participants) plus 1,254 subjects from 6 global collaborators. A de-identified subject ID, COVID-19 status, age in years and sex were almost always included in the sample metadata. Where available, HLA class I and class II types were taken from metadata supplied by the sample provider and were not determined by assay-based typing. Overall study outcomes, separate from this receptor: The amount of clinical and demographic metadata varied by source and participant and was provided uncurated.

The immunoSEQ Assay, a bias-controlled multiplex PCR, was used to amplify TCRbeta CDR3 regions from genomic DNA. As for the authors' bioinformatics: Nucleated cell counts per sample were estimated from amplification of reference gene primers within the assay. To quantify the absolute abundance of each unique TCRbeta CDR3 rearrangement, sequence reads were collapsed and filtered. For each sample, productive Simpson clonality was calculated as the square root of Simpson's diversity index across productive rearrangements. In TCRdb, the immuneACCESS table is reduced to in-frame sequences with V and J assigned. These tables do not hold every clone; where another copy was compared, an unresolved V gene accounts for under half, and the others remain unexplained. Clone size and V and J calls were adopted from that table, with D and trimming inferred from the DNA. The sample profile shows more than 85,000 clones; 75% to 85% of them were found once. About 25% of the sample lies in the top ten.

Spanning cysteine to phenylalanine, the CDR3 consists of 17 amino acids. Only the CDR3 DNA stays, 51 bases, in frame from base 1. V is trimmed back by 3 bases and J by 1 base, and the junction contains 3 bases that no gene match accounts for. The germline V gene encodes CDR1 SGHTA and CDR2 FQGNSA. Whole blood was collected in K2EDTA tubes by collaborating institutions according to the institutions' own protocols. For TCRbeta analysis, collaborators shipped samples as frozen whole blood, isolated PBMCs, or DNA extracted from either of those sample types. Concerning this clone: Its antigen is currently not known. It has no much larger one-base neighbor in the sample; base qualities were not kept.

The chain was built from TRBV7-2 and TRBJ2-1; 13 nucleotides in the junction match TRBD2. The receptor's source is a man aged 55-75 years with acute or convalescent COVID-19. Sample: peripheral blood. The nucleotides are TGTGCCAGCAGCTTGACGGGACTAGCGGGATCCTACAATGAGCAGTTCTTC. Its translation is CASSLTGLAGSYNEQFF.